Listed below are T cell receptor beta chains from one sample, sequenced in a study of blood T cell repertoires in COVID-19. Measured with immunoSEQ multiplex PCR; TCRdb has only the in-frame clones, and not every one. The sample records some 330,000 clones, roughly 87% being singletons. Sequencing was done on a sample of PBMCs or T cells enriched from blood (not recorded which). Every receptor here comes from a woman between 45 and 65 years old who had recovered from COVID-19. The CDR3 runs from the conserved cysteine through the conserved F or W.

J gene | V gene | CDR3 protein
TRBJ1-2 | TRBV27 | CASSLQAANYGYTF
TRBJ2-5 | TRBV2 | CASRWDRAGQETQYF
TRBJ1-3 | TRBV4-3 | CASSQDPGNTIYF
TRBJ2-6 | TRBV5-1 | CASSLALAGASGANVLTF
TRBJ1-5 | TRBV15 | CATSQGQGWPNQPQHF
TRBJ1-1 | TRBV7-2 | CASSLVQGIMNTEAFF
TRBJ2-5 | TRBV28 | CASSLGGTQETQYF
TRBJ1-2 | TRBV18 | CASSEGEVYGYTF
TRBJ2-1 | TRBV6-1 | CASSDILGTSGIDEQFF
TRBJ1-1 | TRBV19 | CASSIGTGSATEAFF